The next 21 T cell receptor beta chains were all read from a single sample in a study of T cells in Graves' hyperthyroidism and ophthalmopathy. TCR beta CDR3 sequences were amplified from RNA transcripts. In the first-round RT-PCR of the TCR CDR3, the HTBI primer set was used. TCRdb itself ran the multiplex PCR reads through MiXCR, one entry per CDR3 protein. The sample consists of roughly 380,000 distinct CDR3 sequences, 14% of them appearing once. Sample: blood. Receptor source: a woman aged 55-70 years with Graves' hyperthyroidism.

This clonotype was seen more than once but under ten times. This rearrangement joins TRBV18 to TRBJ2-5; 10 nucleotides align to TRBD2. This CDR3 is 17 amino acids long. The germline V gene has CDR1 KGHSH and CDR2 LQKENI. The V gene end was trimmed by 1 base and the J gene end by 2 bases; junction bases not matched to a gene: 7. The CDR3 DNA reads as TGTGCCAGCTCACCACGAATAGGACTAGCGGAGCAAGAGACCCAGTACTTC. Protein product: CASSPRIGLAEQETQYF.

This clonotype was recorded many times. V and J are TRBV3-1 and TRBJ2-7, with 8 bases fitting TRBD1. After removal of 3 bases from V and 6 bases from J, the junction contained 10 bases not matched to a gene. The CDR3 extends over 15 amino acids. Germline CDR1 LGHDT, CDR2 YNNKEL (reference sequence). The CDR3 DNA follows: TGTGCCAGCAGCCACCTATGGACAGGGTGGTCCGAGCAGTACTTC. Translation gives CASSHLWTGWSEQYF.

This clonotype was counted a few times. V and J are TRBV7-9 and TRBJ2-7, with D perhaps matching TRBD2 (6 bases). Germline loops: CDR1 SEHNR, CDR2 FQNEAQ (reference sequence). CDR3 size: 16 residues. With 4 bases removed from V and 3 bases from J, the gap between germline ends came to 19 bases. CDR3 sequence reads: CASSSPPPGGVYEQYF. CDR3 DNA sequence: TGTGCCAGCAGCTCACCACCCCCCGGGGGAGTCTACGAGCAGTACTTC. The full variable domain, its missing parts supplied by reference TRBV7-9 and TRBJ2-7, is DTGVSQNPRHKITKRGQNVTFRCDPISEHNRLYWYRQTLGQGPEFLTYFQNEAQLEKSRLLSDRFSAERPKGSFSTLEIQRTEQGDSAMYLCASSSPPPGGVYEQYFGPGTRLTVT.

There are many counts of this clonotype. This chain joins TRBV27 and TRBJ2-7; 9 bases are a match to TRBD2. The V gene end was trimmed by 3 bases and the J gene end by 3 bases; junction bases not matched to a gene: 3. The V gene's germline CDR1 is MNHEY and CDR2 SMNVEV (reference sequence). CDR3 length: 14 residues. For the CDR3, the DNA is TGTGCCAGCAGTTTGACTAGCGGAAACTACGAGCAGTACTTC. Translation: CASSLTSGNYEQYF.

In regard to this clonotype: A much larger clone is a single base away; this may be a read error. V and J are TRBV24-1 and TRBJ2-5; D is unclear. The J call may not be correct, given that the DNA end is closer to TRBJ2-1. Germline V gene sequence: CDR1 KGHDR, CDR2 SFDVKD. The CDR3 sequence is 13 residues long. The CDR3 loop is CATSAYSQETQFF. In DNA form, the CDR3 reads TGTGCCACCAGTGCGTACAGCCAAGAGACCCAGTTCTTC.

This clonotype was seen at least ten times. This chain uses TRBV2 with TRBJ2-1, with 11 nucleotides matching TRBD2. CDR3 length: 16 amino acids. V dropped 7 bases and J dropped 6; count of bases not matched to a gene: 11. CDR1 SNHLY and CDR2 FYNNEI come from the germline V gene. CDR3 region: CASIRSGSGRANEQFF. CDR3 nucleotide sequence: TGTGCCAGCATCAGAAGTGGTAGCGGGAGGGCCAATGAGCAGTTCTTC.

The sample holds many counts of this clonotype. CDR3 bases: TGTGCCAGCAGTTTGGGCGGGGGTTACCTCTATGGCTACACCTTC. It translates to CASSLGGGYLYGYTF. The V call is TRBV12-3 or TRBV12-4, the J call TRBJ1-2, with a possible D match to TRBD1 (5 bases). V was pared by 3 bases and J by 4 bases, with 15 bases between. This CDR3 contains 15 residues.

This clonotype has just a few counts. The CDR3 region has the DNA TGCGCCAGCAGCTTGGAGGGACAGATAAATGAAAAACTGTTTTTT. Protein: CASSLEGQINEKLFF. The chain couples TRBV5-1 to TRBJ1-4; 7 positions agree with TRBD1. This CDR3 has 15 amino acids. The ends lost 0 bases at V and 5 bases at J; junction bases unmatched: 4. Per the germline V gene, CDR1 is SGHRS and CDR2 is YFSETQ.

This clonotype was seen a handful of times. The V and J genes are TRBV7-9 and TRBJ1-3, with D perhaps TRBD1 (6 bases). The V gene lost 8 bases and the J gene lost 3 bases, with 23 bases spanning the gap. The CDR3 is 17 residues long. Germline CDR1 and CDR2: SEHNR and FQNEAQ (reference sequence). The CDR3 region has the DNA TGTGCCAGCCGAACGGGGGCCGGGGGTCGGGGTGGAAACACCATATATTTT. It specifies CASRTGAGGRGGNTIYF.

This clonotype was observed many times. The CDR3 is CASSLHRGETQYF. DNA of the CDR3: TGCGCCAGCAGCTTGCACAGGGGAGAGACCCAGTACTTC. The chain employs TRBV5-1 and TRBJ2-5; 7 nucleotides agree with TRBD1. This CDR3 is built from 13 residues. Germline CDR1 and CDR2: SGHRS and YFSETQ. V shed 1 base and J 4 bases; nucleotides not matched to a gene: 1.

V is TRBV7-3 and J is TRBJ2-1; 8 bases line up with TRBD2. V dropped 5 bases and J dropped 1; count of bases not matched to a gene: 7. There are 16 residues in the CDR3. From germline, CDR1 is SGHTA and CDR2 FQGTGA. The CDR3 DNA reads TGTGCCAGCAGCCCAAGCGGGAGCCTATCCTACAATGAGCAGTTCTTC. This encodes CASSPSGSLSYNEQFF. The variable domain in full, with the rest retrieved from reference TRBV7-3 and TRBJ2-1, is GAGVSQTPSNKVTEKGKYVELRCDPISGHTALYWYRQSLGQGPEFLIYFQGTGAADDSGLPNDRFFAVRPEGSVSTLKIQRTERGDSAVYLCASSPSGSLSYNEQFFGPGTRLTVL.

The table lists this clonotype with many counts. The CDR3 region is CASSLGTSGTPETQYF. The CDR3 nucleotides are TGTGCCAGCAGTCTTGGGACTAGCGGGACCCCAGAGACCCAGTACTTC. The rearrangement joins TRBV12-3 or TRBV12-4 to TRBJ2-5; 13 bases line up with TRBD2. V lost 5 bases to trimming and J lost 4 bases; unmatched junction nucleotides: 7. This CDR3 contains 16 residues.

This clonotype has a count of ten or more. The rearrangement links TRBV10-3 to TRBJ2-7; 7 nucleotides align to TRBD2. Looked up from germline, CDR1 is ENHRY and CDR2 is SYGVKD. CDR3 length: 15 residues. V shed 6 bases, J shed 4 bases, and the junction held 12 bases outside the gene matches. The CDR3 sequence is CAIRAEGGVPYEQYF. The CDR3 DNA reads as TGTGCCATCAGAGCTGAGGGAGGGGTTCCTTACGAGCAGTACTTC.

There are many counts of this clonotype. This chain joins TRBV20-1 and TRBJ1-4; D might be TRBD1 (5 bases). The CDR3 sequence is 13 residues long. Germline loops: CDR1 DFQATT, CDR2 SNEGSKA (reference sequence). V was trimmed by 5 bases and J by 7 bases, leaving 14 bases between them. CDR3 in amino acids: CSALRARGEKLFF. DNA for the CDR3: TGCAGTGCTCTGAGGGCGAGGGGTGAAAAACTGTTTTTT.

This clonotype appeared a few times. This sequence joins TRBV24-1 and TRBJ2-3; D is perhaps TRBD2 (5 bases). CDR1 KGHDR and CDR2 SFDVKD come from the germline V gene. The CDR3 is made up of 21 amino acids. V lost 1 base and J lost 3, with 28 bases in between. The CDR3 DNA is TGTGCCACCAGTGATTTTTCTTCCCGCGCTGTGGCGGGTGACGGAACAGATACGCAGTATTTT. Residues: CATSDFSSRAVAGDGTDTQYF.

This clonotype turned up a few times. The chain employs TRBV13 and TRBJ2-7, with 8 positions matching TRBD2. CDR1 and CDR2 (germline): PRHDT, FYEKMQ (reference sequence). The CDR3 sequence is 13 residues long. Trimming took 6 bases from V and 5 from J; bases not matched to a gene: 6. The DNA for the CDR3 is TGTGCCAGCAGGGCCGGGACTAGAGACGAGCAGTACTTC. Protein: CASRAGTRDEQYF.

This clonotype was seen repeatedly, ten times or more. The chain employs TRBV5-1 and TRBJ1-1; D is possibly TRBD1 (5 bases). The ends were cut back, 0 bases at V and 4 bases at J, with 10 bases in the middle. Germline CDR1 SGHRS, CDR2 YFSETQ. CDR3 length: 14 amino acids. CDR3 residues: CASSLGGASTEAFF. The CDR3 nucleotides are TGCGCCAGCAGCTTGGGGGGCGCGAGCACTGAAGCTTTCTTT.

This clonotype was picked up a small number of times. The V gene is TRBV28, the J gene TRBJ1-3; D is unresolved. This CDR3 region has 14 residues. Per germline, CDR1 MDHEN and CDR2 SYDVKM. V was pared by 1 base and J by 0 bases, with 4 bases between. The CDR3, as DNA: TGTGCCAGCAGTTTATTGATCTCTGGAAACACCATATATTTT. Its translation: CASSLLISGNTIYF. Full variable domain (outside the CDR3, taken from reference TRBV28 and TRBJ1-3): DVKVTQSSRYLVKRTGEKVFLECVQDMDHENMFWYRQDPGLGLRLIYFSYDVKMKEKGDIPEGYSVSREKKERFSLILESASTNQTSMYLCASSLLISGNTIYFGEGSWLTVV.

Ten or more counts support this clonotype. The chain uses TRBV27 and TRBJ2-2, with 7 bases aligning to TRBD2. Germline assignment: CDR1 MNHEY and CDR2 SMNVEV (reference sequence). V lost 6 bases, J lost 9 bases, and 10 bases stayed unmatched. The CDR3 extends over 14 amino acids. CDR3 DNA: TGTGCCAGCAGACCCCTGGGAGGGAGCCGGGAGCTGTTTTTT. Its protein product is CASRPLGGSRELFF.

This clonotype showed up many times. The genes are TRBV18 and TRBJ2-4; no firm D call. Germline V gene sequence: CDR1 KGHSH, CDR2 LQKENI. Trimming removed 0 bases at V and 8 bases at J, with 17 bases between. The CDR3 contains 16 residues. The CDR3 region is CASSPPFGPLKDIQYF. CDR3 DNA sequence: TGTGCCAGCTCACCACCGTTCGGTCCCCTCAAGGACATTCAGTACTTC.

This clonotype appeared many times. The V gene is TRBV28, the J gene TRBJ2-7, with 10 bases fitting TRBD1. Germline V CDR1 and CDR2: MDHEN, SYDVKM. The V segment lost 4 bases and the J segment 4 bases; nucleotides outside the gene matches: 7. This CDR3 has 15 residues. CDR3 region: CASSSAGTGDYEQYF. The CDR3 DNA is TGTGCCAGCAGTTCCGCCGGGACAGGGGATTACGAGCAGTACTTC.